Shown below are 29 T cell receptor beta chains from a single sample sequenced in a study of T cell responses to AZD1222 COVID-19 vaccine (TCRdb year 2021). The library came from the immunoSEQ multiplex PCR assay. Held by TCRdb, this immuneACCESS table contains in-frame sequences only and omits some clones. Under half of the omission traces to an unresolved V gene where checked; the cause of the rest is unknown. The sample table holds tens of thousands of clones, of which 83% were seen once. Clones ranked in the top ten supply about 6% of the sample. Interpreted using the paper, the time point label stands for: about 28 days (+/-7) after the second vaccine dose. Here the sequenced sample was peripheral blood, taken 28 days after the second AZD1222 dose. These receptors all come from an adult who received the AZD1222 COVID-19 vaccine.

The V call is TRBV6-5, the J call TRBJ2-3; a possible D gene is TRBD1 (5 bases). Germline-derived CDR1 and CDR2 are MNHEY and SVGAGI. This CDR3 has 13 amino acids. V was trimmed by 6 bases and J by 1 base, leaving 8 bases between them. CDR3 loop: CASRVGGTDTQYF. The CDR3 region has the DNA TGTGCCAGCAGGGTAGGGGGCACAGATACGCAGTATTTT.

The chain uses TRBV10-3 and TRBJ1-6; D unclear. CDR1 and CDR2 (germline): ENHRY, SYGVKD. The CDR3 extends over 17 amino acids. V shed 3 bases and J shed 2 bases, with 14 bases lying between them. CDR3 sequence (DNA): TGTGCCATCAGTGAAGGGTGGAGTGCAGCCTATAATTCACCCCTCCACTTT. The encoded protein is CAISEGWSAAYNSPLHF.

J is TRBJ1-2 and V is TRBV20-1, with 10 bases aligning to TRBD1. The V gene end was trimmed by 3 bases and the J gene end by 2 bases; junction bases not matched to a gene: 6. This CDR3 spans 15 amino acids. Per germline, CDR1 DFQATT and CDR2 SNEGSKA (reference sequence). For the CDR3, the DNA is TGCAGTGCTAGTCCGCTGACAGGGGGCAACTATGGCTACACCTTC. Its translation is CSASPLTGGNYGYTF.

The CDR3 DNA sequence: TGTGCCAGCTCACTAGGGACATTCGAGTCAATATACGAGCAGTACTTC. This gives the protein CASSLGTFESIYEQYF. The chain carries TRBV18 and TRBJ2-7, with D possibly being TRBD1 (6 bases). From germline, CDR1 is KGHSH and CDR2 LQKENI. The germline V and J ends were trimmed by 4 bases and 4 bases, with 20 bases remaining between them. This CDR3 is 16 amino acids long.

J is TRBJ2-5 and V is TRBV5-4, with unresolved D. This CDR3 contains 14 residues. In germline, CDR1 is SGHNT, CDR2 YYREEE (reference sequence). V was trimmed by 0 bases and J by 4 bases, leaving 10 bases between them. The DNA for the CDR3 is TGTGCCAGCAGCTTGGCGGTAGGGCTAGAGACCCAGTACTTC. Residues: CASSLAVGLETQYF.

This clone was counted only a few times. Written as DNA, the CDR3 is TGTGCCAGCAGCCAAGGGGAGGGCGAGCAGTACTTC. It encodes CASSQGEGEQYF. The chain joins TRBV3-1 (or the pseudogene TRBV3-2) to TRBJ2-7, with 7 bases lining up with TRBD2. Per germline, CDR1 LGHDT and CDR2 YNNKEL (reference sequence). The CDR3 consists of 12 residues. The J segment lost 6 bases and the V segment lost 1 base, leaving 0 bases of the junction unmatched.

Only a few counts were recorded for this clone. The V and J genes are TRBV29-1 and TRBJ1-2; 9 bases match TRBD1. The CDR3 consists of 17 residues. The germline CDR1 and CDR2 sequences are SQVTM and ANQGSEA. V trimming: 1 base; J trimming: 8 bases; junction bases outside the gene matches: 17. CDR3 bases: TGCAGCGTTGAAGGGACGGGACAGGGCTTACCGTTAGGAGGCTACACCTTC. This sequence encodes CSVEGTGQGLPLGGYTF.

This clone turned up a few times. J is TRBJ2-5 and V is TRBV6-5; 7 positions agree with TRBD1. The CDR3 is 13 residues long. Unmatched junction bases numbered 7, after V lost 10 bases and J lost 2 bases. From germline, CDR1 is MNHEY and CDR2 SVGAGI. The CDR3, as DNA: TGTGCCATTTCTACAGGGGAACAAGAGACCCAGTACTTC. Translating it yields CAISTGEQETQYF.

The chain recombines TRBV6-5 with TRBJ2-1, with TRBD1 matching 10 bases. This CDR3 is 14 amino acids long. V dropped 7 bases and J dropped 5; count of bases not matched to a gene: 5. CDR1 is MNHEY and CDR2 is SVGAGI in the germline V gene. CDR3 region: CASTGQGYNNEQFF. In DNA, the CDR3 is TGTGCCAGCACGGGACAGGGGTACAACAATGAGCAGTTCTTC.

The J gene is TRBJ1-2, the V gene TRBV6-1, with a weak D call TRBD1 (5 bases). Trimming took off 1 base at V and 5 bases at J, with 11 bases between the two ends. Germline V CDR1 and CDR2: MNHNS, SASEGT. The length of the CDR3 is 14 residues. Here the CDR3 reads CASSEGRAVYGYTF. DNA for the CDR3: TGTGCCAGCAGTGAAGGCAGGGCGGTATATGGCTACACCTTC.

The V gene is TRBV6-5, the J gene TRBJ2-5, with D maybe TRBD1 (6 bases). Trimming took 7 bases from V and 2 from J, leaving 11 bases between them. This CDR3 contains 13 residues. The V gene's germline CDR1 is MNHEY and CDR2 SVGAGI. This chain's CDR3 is CASTRTAQETQYF. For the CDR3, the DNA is TGTGCCAGCACTCGGACAGCTCAAGAGACCCAGTACTTC.

CDR3 bases: TGCGCCAGCACCGGGGGACAGGACAATGAGCAGTTCTTC. This codes for CASTGGQDNEQFF. The gene calls are TRBV5-1 and TRBJ2-1; TRBD1 agrees at 8 bases. Trimming at V came to 6 bases and at J to 5 bases, leaving 4 bases not matched to a gene. CDR1 and CDR2 (germline): SGHRS, YFSETQ. The CDR3 has 13 residues.

This CDR3 is CATSDVRNYGYTF. The CDR3 DNA follows: TGTGCCACCAGTGATGTCAGGAACTATGGCTACACCTTC. The rearrangement links TRBV24-1 to TRBJ1-2, with D hard to call. CDR3 length: 13 amino acids. V was shortened by 3 bases and J by 2 bases, with 6 bases between the two germline ends. Germline CDR1 and CDR2: KGHDR and SFDVKD.

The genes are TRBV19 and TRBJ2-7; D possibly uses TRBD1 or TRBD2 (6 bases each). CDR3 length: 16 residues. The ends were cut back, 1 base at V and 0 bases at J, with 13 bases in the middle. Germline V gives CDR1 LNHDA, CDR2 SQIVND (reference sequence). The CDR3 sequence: CASSIAGALYSYEQYF. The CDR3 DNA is TGTGCCAGTAGTATAGCGGGGGCCCTTTACTCCTACGAGCAGTACTTC.

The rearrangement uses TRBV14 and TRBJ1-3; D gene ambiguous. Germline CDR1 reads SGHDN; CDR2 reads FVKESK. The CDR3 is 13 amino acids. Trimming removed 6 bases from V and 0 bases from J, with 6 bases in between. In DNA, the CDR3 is TGTGCCAGCAGACGTTTCTCTGGAAACACCATATATTTT. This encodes CASRRFSGNTIYF.

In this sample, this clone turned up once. This CDR3 is CASSEDRGNTIYF. DNA for the CDR3: TGTGCCAGCAGCGAGGACAGGGGGAACACCATATATTTT. The V and J genes are TRBV6-5 and TRBJ1-3; 10 nucleotides align to TRBD1. The CDR3 spans 13 residues. V gave up 6 bases and J gave up 7 bases; unmatched junction bases: 3. Per germline, CDR1 MNHEY and CDR2 SVGAGI.

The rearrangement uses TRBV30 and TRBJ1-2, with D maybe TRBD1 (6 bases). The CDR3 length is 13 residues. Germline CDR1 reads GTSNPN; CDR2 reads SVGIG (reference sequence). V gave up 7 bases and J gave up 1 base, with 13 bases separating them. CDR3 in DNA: TGTGCCTTGGAGGGGGGCATTAACTATGGCTACACCTTC. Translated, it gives CALEGGINYGYTF.

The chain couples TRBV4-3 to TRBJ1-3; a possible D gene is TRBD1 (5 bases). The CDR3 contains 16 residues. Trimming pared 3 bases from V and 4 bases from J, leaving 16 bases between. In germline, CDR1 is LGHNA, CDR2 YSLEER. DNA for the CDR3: TGCGCCAGCAGCCACGTTAGCCCAGGGCTAGGAAACACCATATATTTT. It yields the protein CASSHVSPGLGNTIYF.

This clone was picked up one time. CDR3 coding DNA: TGTGCCAGCAGCAAAGCGACTCCTAGCGGGTACCAAGAGACCCAGTACTTC. Translating it yields CASSKATPSGYQETQYF. V and J are TRBV21-1 and TRBJ2-5; TRBD2 is taken as the D call from the table, unchecked against the DNA. TRBV21-1 is reported as a pseudogene. The CDR3 totals 17 residues.

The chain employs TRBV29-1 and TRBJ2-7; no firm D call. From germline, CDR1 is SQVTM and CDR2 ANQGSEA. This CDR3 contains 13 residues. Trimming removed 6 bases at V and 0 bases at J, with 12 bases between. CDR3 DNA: TGCAGCGTCGATGTGGGCTACTCCTACGAGCAGTACTTC. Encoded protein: CSVDVGYSYEQYF.

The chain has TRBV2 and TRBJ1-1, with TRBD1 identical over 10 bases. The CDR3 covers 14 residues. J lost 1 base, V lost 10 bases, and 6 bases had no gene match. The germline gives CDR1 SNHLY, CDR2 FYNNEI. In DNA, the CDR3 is TGTGCCACCCGGGACAGGGGCCCGAACACTGAAGCTTTCTTT. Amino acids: CATRDRGPNTEAFF.

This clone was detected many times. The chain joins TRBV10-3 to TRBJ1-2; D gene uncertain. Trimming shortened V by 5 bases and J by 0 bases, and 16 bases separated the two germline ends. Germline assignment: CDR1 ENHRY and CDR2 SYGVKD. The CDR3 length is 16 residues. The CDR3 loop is CAISNRWEGPNYGYTF. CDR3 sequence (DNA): TGTGCCATCAGTAACCGCTGGGAAGGGCCTAACTATGGCTACACCTTC.

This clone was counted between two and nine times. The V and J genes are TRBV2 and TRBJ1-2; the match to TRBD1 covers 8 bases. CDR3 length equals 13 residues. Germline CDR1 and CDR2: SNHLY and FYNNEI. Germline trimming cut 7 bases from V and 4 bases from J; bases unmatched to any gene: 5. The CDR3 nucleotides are TGTGCCAGCACTCAGGGGGCAGGCTATGGCTACACCTTC. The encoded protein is CASTQGAGYGYTF.

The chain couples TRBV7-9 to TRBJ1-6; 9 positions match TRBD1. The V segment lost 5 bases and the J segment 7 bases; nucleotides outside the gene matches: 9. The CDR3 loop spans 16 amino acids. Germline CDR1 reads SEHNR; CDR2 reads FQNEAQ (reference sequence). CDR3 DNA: TGTGCCAGCAGCCTCGGGACAGGGCTGGCCAATTCACCCCTCCACTTT. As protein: CASSLGTGLANSPLHF.

The CDR3 sequence: CASNKGTSYNEQFF. The CDR3 DNA reads TGTGCCAGCAATAAGGGGACCTCCTACAATGAGCAGTTCTTC. The chain is built from TRBV3-1 (or the pseudogene TRBV3-2) and TRBJ2-1, with D possibly being TRBD1 or TRBD2 (5 bases each). V lost 7 bases and J lost 0, with 10 bases in between. CDR1 is LGHDT, CDR2 YNNKEL, per germline (reference sequence). This CDR3 region has 14 residues.

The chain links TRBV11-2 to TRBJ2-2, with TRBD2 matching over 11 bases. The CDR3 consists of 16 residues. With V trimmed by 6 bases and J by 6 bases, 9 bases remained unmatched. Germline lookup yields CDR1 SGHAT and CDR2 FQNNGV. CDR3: CASRSIAGGPPGELFF. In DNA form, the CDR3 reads TGTGCCAGCAGATCCATAGCGGGGGGGCCCCCCGGGGAGCTGTTTTTT.

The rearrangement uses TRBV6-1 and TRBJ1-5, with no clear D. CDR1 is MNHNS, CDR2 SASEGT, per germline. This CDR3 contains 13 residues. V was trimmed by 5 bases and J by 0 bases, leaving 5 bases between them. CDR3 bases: TGTGCCAGCAGTCAGTATAGCAATCAGCCCCAGCATTTT. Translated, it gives CASSQYSNQPQHF.

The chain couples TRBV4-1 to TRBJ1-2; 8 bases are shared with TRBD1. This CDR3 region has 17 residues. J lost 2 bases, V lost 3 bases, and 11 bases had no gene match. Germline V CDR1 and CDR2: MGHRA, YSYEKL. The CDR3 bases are TGCGCCAGCAGCCACGACAGGGACAGGTCCTACAACTATGGCTACACCTTC. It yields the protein CASSHDRDRSYNYGYTF.

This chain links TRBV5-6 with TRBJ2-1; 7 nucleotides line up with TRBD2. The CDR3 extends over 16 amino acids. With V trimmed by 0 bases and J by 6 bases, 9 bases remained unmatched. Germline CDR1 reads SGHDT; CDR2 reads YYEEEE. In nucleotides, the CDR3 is TGTGCCAGCAGCTTGGTCCGGTGGACTAGGGGCAATGAGCAGTTCTTC. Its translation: CASSLVRWTRGNEQFF.